The entry below describes one TCR beta chain. Its antigen is unidentified. In the PCR, 60 Vbeta and 13 Jbeta primers were used. The protocol was immunoSEQ multiplex PCR, while the TCRdb copy is restricted to in-frame clones and leaves out a portion. Found here are roughly 150,000 clones, about 76% of them singletons; the top ten hold approximately 5.4%. The data stem from a study of cytomegalovirus exposure and HLA in healthy donors. General study points: Some V segments (TRBV6-2 and TRBV6-3 among them) were excluded as indistinguishable. What a later analysis reportedly showed was that an Asian-associated ancestry cluster had fewer N-insertions than the roughly 670-donor mean.

V was clipped by 0 bases and J by 7 bases, with 14 bases between them. In germline, CDR1 is SGHNT, CDR2 YYREEE (reference sequence). The CDR3 is 15 residues long. These donors counted as nominally healthy when sampled, but unrecorded immune exposures were likely. V usage is TRBV5-4 and J usage is TRBJ2-1; maybe TRBD2 (5 bases). This TCR came from a woman under 30 in good health and CMV-seropositive. The sample consisted of PBMCs. CDR3 in DNA: TGTGCCAGCAGCTTGGTCGGGAAGGAGATGAATGAGCAGTTCTTC. This sequence encodes CASSLVGKEMNEQFF.